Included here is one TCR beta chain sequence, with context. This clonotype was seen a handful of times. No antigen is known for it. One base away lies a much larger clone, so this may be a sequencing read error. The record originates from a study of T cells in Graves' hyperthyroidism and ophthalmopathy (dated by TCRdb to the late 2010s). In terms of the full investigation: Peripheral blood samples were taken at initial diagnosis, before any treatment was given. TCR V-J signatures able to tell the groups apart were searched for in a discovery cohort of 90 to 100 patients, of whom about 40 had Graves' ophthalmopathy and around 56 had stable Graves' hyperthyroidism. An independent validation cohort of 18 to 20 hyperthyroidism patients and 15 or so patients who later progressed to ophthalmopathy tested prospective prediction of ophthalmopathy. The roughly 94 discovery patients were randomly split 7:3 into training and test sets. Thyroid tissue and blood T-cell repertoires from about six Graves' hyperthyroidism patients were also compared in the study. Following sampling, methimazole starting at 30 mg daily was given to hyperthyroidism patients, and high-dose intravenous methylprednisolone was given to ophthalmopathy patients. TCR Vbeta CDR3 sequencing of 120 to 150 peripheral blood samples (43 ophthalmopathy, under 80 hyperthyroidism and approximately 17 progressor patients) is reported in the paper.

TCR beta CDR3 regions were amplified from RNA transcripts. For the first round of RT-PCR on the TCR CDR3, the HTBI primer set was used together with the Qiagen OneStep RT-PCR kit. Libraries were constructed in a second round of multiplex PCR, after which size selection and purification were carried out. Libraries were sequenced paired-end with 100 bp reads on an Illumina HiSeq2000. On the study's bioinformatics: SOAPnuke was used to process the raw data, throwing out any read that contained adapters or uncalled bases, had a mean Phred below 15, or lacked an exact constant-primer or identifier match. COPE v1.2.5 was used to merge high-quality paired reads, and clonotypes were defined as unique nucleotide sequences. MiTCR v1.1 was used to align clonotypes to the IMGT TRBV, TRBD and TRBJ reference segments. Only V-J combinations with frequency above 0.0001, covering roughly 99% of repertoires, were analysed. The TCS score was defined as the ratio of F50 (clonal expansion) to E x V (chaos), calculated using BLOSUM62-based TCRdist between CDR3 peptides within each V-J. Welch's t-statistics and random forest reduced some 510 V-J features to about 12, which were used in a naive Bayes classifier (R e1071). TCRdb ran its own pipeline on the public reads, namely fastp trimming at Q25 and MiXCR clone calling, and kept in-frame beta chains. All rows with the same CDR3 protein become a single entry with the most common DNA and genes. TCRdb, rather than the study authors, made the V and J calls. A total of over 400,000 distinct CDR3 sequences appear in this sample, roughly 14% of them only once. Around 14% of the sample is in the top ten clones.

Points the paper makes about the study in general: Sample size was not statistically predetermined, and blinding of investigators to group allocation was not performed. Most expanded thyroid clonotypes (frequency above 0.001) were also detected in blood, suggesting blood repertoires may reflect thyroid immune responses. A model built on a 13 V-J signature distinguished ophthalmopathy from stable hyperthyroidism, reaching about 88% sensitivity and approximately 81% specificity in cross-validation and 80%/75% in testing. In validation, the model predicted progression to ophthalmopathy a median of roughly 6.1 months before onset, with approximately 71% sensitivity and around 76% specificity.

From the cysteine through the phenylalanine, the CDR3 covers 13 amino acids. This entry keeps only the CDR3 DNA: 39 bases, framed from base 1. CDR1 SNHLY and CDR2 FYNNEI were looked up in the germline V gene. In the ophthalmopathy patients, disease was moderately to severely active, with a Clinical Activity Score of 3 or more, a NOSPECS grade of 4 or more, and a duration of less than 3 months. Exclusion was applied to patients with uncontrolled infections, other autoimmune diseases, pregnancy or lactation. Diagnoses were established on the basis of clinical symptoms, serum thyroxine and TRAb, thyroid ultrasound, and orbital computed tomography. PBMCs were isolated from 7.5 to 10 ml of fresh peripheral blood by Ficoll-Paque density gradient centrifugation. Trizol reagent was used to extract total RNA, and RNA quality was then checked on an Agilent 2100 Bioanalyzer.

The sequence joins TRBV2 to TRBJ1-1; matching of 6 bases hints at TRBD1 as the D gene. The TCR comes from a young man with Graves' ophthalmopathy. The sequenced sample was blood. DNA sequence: TGTGCCAGCACCGAAGACAGGAACACTGAAACTTTCTTT. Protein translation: CASTEDRNTETFF.